This TCR beta chain was sequenced during a study of T cells in localized non-small cell lung cancer. General study points: Maximal T cell clonality occurred in uninvolved adjacent lung, with tumor ranking below it. In adjacent lung appeared a median about 58 of the top 100 tumor clones.

Produced via immunoSEQ multiplex PCR; TCRdb's table is partial and in-frame only. The table shows fewer than 40,000 clones, with roughly nine tenths occurring only once. Trimming at V came to 0 bases and at J to 2 bases, leaving 5 bases not matched to a gene. CDR3 length: 16 amino acids. The germline V gene encodes CDR1 SGHRS and CDR2 YFSETQ. With regard to this clone: The antigen remains undetermined.

The sequencing used peripheral blood, collected before any cancer treatment. The gene calls are TRBV5-1 and TRBJ2-3; 8 bases map to TRBD1. This receptor was identified in a female donor of 60 years or more with stage I lung adenocarcinoma. This chain's CDR3 is CASSLGQGHATDTQYF. CDR3 DNA: TGCGCCAGCAGCTTGGGACAGGGGCATGCCACAGATACGCAGTATTTT.